The 18 T cell receptor beta chains below were found in one sample sequenced in a study of cytomegalovirus exposure and HLA in healthy donors. Amplification used 60 Vbeta primers and 13 Jbeta primers. TCRdb's table, derived via immunoSEQ multiplex PCR, lists solely in-frame clones and lacks some. The table records about 160,000 clones, roughly 70% of them present only once. The material sequenced was PBMCs. These receptors all stem from a woman in her 50s in good health and CMV-seropositive.

The chain recombines TRBV30 with TRBJ1-3; D may be TRBD1 (6 bases). Germline CDR1 and CDR2: GTSNPN and SVGIG (reference sequence). The CDR3 runs 16 residues. Trimming left V 0 bases short and J 2 bases short, with 14 bases between. This chain's CDR3 is CAWSVHTGPPGNTIYF. The CDR3 DNA follows: TGTGCCTGGAGTGTACACACAGGGCCACCTGGAAACACCATATATTTT.

This clone was counted a few times. This chain uses TRBV5-4 with TRBJ1-1; D not resolved. CDR3 length: 13 amino acids. Trimming shortened V by 4 bases and J by 2 bases, and 9 bases separated the two germline ends. Germline values: CDR1 SGHNT, CDR2 YYREEE (reference sequence). In nucleotides, the CDR3 is TGTGCCAGCAGCGTTCAGGTTAACACTGAAGCTTTCTTT. It codes for CASSVQVNTEAFF.

CDR3 in amino acids: CASSLNRGSNEKLFF. The DNA of the CDR3 is TGTGCCAGTAGTCTGAACAGGGGGTCTAATGAAAAACTGTTTTTT. The V gene is TRBV19, the J gene TRBJ1-4; 8 bases are a match to TRBD1. Trimming cost V 5 bases and J 3 bases; bases outside gene matches: 5. The CDR3 covers 15 residues. Per the germline V gene, CDR1 is LNHDA and CDR2 is SQIVND (reference sequence).

The rearrangement links TRBV6-5 to TRBJ1-1; D remains unclear. The CDR3 has 14 amino acids. V was trimmed by 2 bases and J by 0 bases, leaving 7 bases between them. Per germline, CDR1 MNHEY and CDR2 SVGAGI. CDR3: CASSYGRVNTEAFF. The CDR3 DNA is TGTGCCAGCAGTTACGGGAGGGTGAACACTGAAGCTTTCTTT.

CDR3 loop: CASSLEGQEIYEQYF. Written as DNA, the CDR3 is TGCGCCAGCAGCTTGGAAGGACAGGAGATCTACGAGCAGTACTTC. The V call is TRBV5-1, the J call TRBJ2-7; TRBD1 agrees at 7 bases. The V segment lost 0 bases and the J segment 3 bases; nucleotides outside the gene matches: 6. CDR1 and CDR2 from the germline V gene are SGHRS and YFSETQ. CDR3 length: 15 amino acids. The variable domain in full, with the rest retrieved from reference TRBV5-1 and TRBJ2-7, is KAGVTQTPRYLIKTRGQQVTLSCSPISGHRSVSWYQQTPGQGLQFLFEYFSETQRNKGNFPGRFSGRQFSNSRSEMNVSTLELGDSALYLCASSLEGQEIYEQYFGPGTRLTVT.

This sequence joins TRBV5-1 and TRBJ1-1, with 7 nucleotides matching TRBD1. Trimming cost V 0 bases and J 7 bases; bases outside gene matches: 3. The CDR3 consists of 13 residues. Per the germline V gene, CDR1 is SGHRS and CDR2 is YFSETQ. The CDR3 loop is CASSLEQGREAFF. The CDR3 DNA is TGCGCCAGCAGCTTGGAACAGGGGCGTGAAGCTTTCTTT.

The chain carries TRBV4-1 and TRBJ2-5; 7 positions agree with TRBD2. The J call could be wrong; TRBJ2-7 is a better fit for the DNA end. The CDR3 spans 16 residues. CDR1 and CDR2 (germline): MGHRA, YSYEKL. The CDR3 region is CASSQGKRGGFYEQYF. In nucleotides, the CDR3 is TGCGCCAGCAGCCAAGGAAAACGCGGGGGATTCTACGAGCAGTACTTC.

This sequence joins TRBV19 and TRBJ1-5; D gene unclear. The ends were cut back, 0 bases at V and 4 bases at J, with 7 bases in the middle. The CDR3 loop spans 14 amino acids. Germline V gene sequence: CDR1 LNHDA, CDR2 SQIVND (reference sequence). The CDR3 nucleotides read TGTGCCAGTAGTATAGACAGGCCTAATCAGCCCCAGCATTTT. Translating gives CASSIDRPNQPQHF.

The chain carries TRBV19 and TRBJ2-7; 8 bases fit TRBD2. There are 15 residues in the CDR3. Trimming took 1 base from V and 6 from J; bases not matched to a gene: 8. Germline V gives CDR1 LNHDA, CDR2 SQIVND (reference sequence). The CDR3 nucleotides read TGTGCCAGTAGTATAGTGGGACTAGGCAAATTCGAGCAGTACTTC. This gives the protein CASSIVGLGKFEQYF.

The genes are TRBV6-6 and TRBJ1-1, with D hard to call. Trimming removed 6 bases at V and 1 base at J, with 9 bases between. The germline V gene has CDR1 MNHNY and CDR2 SVGAGI (reference sequence). The CDR3 contains 13 residues. The CDR3 DNA is TGTGCCAGCAGGGCGACAACGAACACTGAAGCTTTCTTT. Its protein is CASRATTNTEAFF.

The chain uses TRBV5-4 and TRBJ2-7; 7 positions match TRBD1. CDR3 length equals 16 residues. V dropped 2 bases and J dropped 2; count of bases not matched to a gene: 10. Germline V CDR1 and CDR2: SGHNT, YYREEE (reference sequence). The CDR3 sequence is CASSLEFGDSPYEQYF. The CDR3 DNA reads TGTGCCAGCAGCTTAGAATTTGGGGACAGTCCCTACGAGCAGTACTTC.

This clone was recorded a few times. V gene TRBV5-1 combines with J gene TRBJ1-2; 7 nucleotides agree with TRBD1. Germline assignment: CDR1 SGHRS and CDR2 YFSETQ. This CDR3 has 15 residues. Trimming cost V 4 bases and J 4 bases; bases outside gene matches: 10. The CDR3 region is CASSRAGTAFYGYTF. The CDR3 DNA sequence: TGCGCCAGCAGCAGGGCCGGGACAGCCTTCTATGGCTACACCTTC.

DNA of the CDR3: TGTGCCAGCCGATACAGTCTTGATCAGCCCCAGCATTTT. This translates into CASRYSLDQPQHF. V is TRBV2 and J is TRBJ1-5, with D unclear. From germline, CDR1 is SNHLY and CDR2 FYNNEI. The V end lost 8 bases, the J end lost 5 bases, and 13 bases lay between the germline ends. The CDR3 length is 13 residues.

Only one count was recorded for this clone. The rearrangement links TRBV7-2 to TRBJ2-7; 9 nucleotides agree with TRBD2. V lost 0 bases and J lost 2; bases outside the gene matches: 2. The CDR3 is made up of 15 amino acids. Germline CDR1 and CDR2: SGHTA and FQGNSA. This chain's CDR3 is CASSLASGGPYEQYF. In DNA form, the CDR3 reads TGTGCCAGCAGCTTAGCTAGCGGGGGACCCTACGAGCAGTACTTC. Based on the CDR3 plus reference TRBV7-2 and TRBJ2-7, the full variable domain is GAGVSQSPSNKVTEKGKDVELRCDPISGHTALYWYRQSLGQGLEFLIYFQGNSAPDKSGLPSDRFSAERTGGSVSTLTIQRTQQEDSAVYLCASSLASGGPYEQYFGPGTRLTVT.

This clone was observed a few times. V usage is TRBV2 and J usage is TRBJ1-3, with a possible D match to TRBD1 (6 bases). CDR1 is SNHLY and CDR2 is FYNNEI in the germline V gene. The CDR3 is 16 amino acids. Deletions cut 3 bases from V and 1 base from J, with 13 bases between. The CDR3 sequence is CASSDVDSTSGNTIYF. CDR3 coding DNA: TGTGCCAGCAGTGACGTGGACAGTACGTCTGGAAACACCATATATTTT.

The chain is built from TRBV18 and TRBJ1-6; 7 nucleotides line up with TRBD1. In germline, CDR1 is KGHSH, CDR2 LQKENI. Trimming cost V 5 bases and J 5 bases; bases outside gene matches: 3. This CDR3 contains 14 residues. The CDR3 DNA reads as TGTGCCAGCTCAGTCGGACAGGATAATTCACCCCTCCACTTT. The encoded protein is CASSVGQDNSPLHF.

The rearrangement links TRBV4-2 to TRBJ2-5; maybe TRBD2 (5 bases). CDR1 is LGHNA and CDR2 is YNFKEQ in the germline V gene. The length of the CDR3 is 15 residues. Trimming pared 0 bases from V and 4 bases from J, leaving 12 bases between. The CDR3 loop reads CASSQETRTVETQYF. The CDR3 DNA reads as TGTGCCAGCAGCCAAGAAACTAGAACAGTAGAGACCCAGTACTTC.

The gene calls are TRBV9 and TRBJ2-7, with a possible D match to TRBD1 (6 bases). CDR3 length: 14 amino acids. Germline CDR1 and CDR2: SGDLS and YYNGEE. Trimming removed 4 bases from V and 3 bases from J, with 14 bases in between. Here the CDR3 DNA reads TGTGCCAGCAGCCCGACGGACAGAGGCTACGAGCAGTACTTC. Translation gives CASSPTDRGYEQYF.